These T cell receptor beta chains were read from a single sample in a study of cytomegalovirus exposure and HLA in healthy donors. The table came from immunoSEQ multiplex PCR; TCRdb's copy has only in-frame clones and leaves some out. Among about 160,000 clones listed, roughly 70% were seen once. The material sequenced was PBMCs. The receptor set was obtained from a woman in her twenties or thirties in good health and CMV-seronegative. CDR3s include the opening cysteine and the closing phenylalanine or tryptophan. Fields, in order: J gene, V gene, CDR3 protein.

>TRBJ1-2|TRBV4-3
CASSQETGIGGYTF
>TRBJ2-7|TRBV27
CASSLGGEEYAQYF
>TRBJ2-3|TRBV4-1
CASSQKTSGSRPDTQYF
>TRBJ1-3|TRBV11-2
CASSLIDTIYF
>TRBJ2-5|TRBV5-1
CASAPQGAQETQYF
>TRBJ2-2|TRBV9
CASSSPGLAGGPGELFF
>NA|TRBV28
CASSPGLPYEQYF
>TRBJ2-1|TRBV7-6
CASSSRSGTSGYNEQFF
>TRBJ1-3|TRBV4-3
CASSQDLNSGNTIYF
>TRBJ2-7|TRBV2
CASKGGGYEQYF
>TRBJ2-1|TRBV10-3
CAIRSGTSNNEQFF
>TRBJ1-2|TRBV4-1
CASSSGTGVYGYTF
>TRBJ2-1|TRBV6-6
CASSYAGTSAREQFF
>TRBJ2-7|TRBV30
CAWNSGADYEQYF
>TRBJ2-3|TRBV29-1
CSVNRESDTQYF
>TRBJ1-2|TRBV18
CASSPSPPGGSNYGYTF
>TRBJ1-5|TRBV6-1
CASSENRAYSNQPQHF
>TRBJ1-4|TRBV7-9
CSSSLRQGTNEKLFF
>NA|TRBV30
CAWSVGQGSYEQYF
>TRBJ2-7|TRBV28
CASTGREGGYEQYF
>TRBJ2-7|TRBV30
CALSRGQGPYEQYF
>TRBJ1-2|TRBV5-1
CASSLPQTGGDGYTF
>TRBJ2-7|TRBV4-3
CASSRESVNYEQYF
>TRBJ1-1|TRBV5-1
CASSLEPGGSGTEAFF
>TRBJ1-4|TRBV5-4
CASSLGGTNEKLFF
>TRBJ2-7|TRBV7-9
CASSHDLGSLYEQYF
>TRBJ2-3|TRBV13
CASSLVLAKSTDTQYF
>TRBJ2-5|TRBV2
CASSAGDRTETQYF
>TRBJ2-3|TRBV4-2
CASSREARGGTDTQYF
>TRBJ2-1|TRBV5-5
CASSFRGLDNEQFF
>TRBJ1-3|TRBV6-1
CASSEAHGGSSGNTIYF
>TRBJ2-1|TRBV5-1
CASSSTGGGAGLNEQFF
>TRBJ2-1|TRBV9
CASSVAAGAYNEQFF
>TRBJ2-2|TRBV9
CASSLRGGELFF